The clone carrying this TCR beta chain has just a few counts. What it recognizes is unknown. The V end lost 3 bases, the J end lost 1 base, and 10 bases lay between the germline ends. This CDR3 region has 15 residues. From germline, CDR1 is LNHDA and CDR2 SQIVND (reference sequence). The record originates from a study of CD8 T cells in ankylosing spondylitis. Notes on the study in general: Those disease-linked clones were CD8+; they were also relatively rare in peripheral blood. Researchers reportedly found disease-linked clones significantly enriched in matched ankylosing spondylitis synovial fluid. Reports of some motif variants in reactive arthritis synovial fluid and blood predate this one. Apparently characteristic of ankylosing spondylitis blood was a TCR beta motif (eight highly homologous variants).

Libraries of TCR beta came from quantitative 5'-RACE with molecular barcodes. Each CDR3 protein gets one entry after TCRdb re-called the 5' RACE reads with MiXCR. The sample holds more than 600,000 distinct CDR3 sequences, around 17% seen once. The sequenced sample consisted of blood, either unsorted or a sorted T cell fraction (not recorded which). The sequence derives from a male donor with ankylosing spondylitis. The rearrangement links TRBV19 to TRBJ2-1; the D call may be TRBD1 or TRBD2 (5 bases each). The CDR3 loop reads CASSILWGSYNEQFF. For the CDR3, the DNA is TGTGCCAGTAGTATTTTATGGGGGTCCTACAATGAGCAGTTCTTC. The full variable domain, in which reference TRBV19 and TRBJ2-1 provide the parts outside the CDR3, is DGGITQSPKYLFRKEGQNVTLSCEQNLNHDAMYWYRQDPGQGLRLIYYSQIVNDFQKGDIAEGYSVSREKKESFPLTVTSAQKNPTAFYLCASSILWGSYNEQFFGPGTRLTVL.